The next 2 T cell receptor beta chains were all read from a single sample in a study of CD8+CD57+ T cells in acquired aplastic anemia. Genomic DNA constituted the template upon which TCR beta VDJ and CDR3 profiling was performed. Each CDR3 protein is one row after TCRdb ran MiXCR on the reads. The sample shows 180,000 or so distinct CDR3 sequences, less than 50% of them seen only once. Patients included in sequencing had previously demonstrated CD8+CD57+ cell expansion by flow cytometry. Sequenced input: sorted CD4+, CD8+, or CD8+CD57+ T cells (not recorded which) from PBMCs. These receptor sequences come from a human donor with aplastic anemia.

This clonotype occurred many times. V usage is TRBV10-1 and J usage is TRBJ2-2; 12 positions agree with TRBD2. This CDR3 contains 17 residues. Germline values: CDR1 WNHNN, CDR2 SYGVQD (reference sequence). J was trimmed by 5 bases and V by 8 bases; bases with no gene match: 12. This CDR3 is CASRTSGTPWKTGELFF. The CDR3 DNA reads TGCGCCAGCCGGACTAGCGGGACACCTTGGAAGACCGGGGAGCTGTTTTTT.

The chain carries TRBV29-1 and TRBJ2-2, with unresolved D. The V and J ends lost 5 bases and 6 bases respectively, with 4 bases between them. The CDR3 runs to 10 residues. From germline, CDR1 is SQVTM and CDR2 ANQGSEA. The CDR3 sequence: CSVISGELFF. The CDR3, as DNA: TGCAGCGTTATATCCGGGGAGCTGTTTTTT.